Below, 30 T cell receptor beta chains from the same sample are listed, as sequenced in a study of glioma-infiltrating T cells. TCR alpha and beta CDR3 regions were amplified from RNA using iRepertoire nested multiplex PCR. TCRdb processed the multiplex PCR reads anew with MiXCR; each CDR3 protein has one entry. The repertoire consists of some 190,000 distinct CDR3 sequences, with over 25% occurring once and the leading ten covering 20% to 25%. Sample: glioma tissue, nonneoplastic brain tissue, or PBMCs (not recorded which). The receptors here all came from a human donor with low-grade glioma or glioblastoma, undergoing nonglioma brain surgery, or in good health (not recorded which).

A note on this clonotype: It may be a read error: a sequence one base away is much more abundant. CDR3 region: CSVGTFRAQGYTF. DNA for the CDR3: TGCAGCGTTGGGACATTTAGGGCCCAGGGCTACACCTTC. The chain employs TRBV29-1 and TRBJ1-2; possibly TRBD1 for D (5 bases). V gave up 4 bases and J gave up 8 bases, with 17 bases separating them. Looked up from germline, CDR1 is SQVTM and CDR2 is ANQGSEA. CDR3 length: 13 amino acids.

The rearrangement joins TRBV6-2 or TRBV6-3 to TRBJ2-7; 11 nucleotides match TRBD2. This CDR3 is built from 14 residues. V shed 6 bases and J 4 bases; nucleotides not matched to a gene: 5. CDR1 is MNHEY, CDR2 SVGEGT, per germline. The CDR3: CASSSTSGKYEQYF. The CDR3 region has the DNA TGTGCCAGCAGCTCGACTAGCGGGAAATACGAGCAGTACTTC.

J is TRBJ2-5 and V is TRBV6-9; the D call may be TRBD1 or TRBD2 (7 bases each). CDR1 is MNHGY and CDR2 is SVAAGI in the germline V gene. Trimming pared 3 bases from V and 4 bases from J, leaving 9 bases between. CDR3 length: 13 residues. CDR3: CASSYRGGETQYF. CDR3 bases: TGTGCCAGCAGTTACAGGGGGGGAGAGACCCAGTACTTC.

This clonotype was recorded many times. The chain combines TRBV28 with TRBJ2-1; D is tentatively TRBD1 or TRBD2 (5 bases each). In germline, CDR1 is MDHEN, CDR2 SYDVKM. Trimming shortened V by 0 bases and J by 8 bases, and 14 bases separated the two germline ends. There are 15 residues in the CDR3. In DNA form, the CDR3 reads TGTGCCAGCAGTTTATGGGGGGAAGCTTTTGATGAGCAGTTCTTC. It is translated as CASSLWGEAFDEQFF.

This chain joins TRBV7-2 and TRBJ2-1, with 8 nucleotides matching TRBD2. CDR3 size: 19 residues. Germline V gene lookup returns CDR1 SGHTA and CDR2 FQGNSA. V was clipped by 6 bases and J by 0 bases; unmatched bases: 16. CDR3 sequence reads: CASRQSRASGRGSYNEQFF. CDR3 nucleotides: TGTGCCAGCAGGCAAAGTAGGGCTAGCGGGCGCGGCTCCTACAATGAGCAGTTCTTC.

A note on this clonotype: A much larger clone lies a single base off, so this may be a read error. The CDR3 DNA follows: TGTGCCAGCAGCTTAGGACCCGGGACAGGAAATAGCACAGATACGCAGTATTTT. This encodes CASSLGPGTGNSTDTQYF. The V and J genes are TRBV7-9 and TRBJ2-3; 8 nucleotides agree with TRBD1. The CDR3 length is 18 residues. CDR1 is SEHNR, CDR2 FQNEAQ, per germline (reference sequence). Trimming took 1 base from V and 0 from J; bases not matched to a gene: 9.

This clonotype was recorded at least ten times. In DNA form, the CDR3 reads TGTGCCAGCAGTACGGACACATTGGGCCAAGAGACCCAGTACTTC. This encodes CASSTDTLGQETQYF. This sequence joins TRBV28 and TRBJ2-5; D perhaps matches TRBD1 (5 bases). V was clipped by 5 bases and J by 1 base, with 14 bases between them. The CDR3 is made up of 15 amino acids. Germline V lookup: CDR1 MDHEN, CDR2 SYDVKM.

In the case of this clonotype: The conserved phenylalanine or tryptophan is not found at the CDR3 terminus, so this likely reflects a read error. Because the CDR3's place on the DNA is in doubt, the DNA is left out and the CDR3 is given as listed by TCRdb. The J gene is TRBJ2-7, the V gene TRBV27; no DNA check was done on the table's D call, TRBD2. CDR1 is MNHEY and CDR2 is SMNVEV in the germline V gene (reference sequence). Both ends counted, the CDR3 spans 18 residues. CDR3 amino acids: CASREEGNSGREGDEQSS.

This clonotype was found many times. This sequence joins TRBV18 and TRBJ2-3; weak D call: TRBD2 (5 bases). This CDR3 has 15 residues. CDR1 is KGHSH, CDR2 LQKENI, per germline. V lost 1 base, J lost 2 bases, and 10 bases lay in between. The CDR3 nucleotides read TGTGCCAGCTCACCACAGACTACACACACAGATACGCAGTATTTT. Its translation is CASSPQTTHTDTQYF. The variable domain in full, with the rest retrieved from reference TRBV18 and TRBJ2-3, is NAGVMQNPRHLVRRRGQEARLRCSPMKGHSHVYWYRQLPEEGLKFMVYLQKENIIDESGMPKERFSAEFPKEGPSILRIQQVVRGDSAAYFCASSPQTTHTDTQYFGPGTRLTVL.

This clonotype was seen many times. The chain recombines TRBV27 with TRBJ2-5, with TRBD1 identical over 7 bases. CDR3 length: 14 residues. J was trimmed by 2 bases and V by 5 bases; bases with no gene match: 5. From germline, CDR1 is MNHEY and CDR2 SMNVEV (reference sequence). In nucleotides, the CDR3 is TGTGCCAGCAGTCTCGGGACAGCTCAAGAGACCCAGTACTTC. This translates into CASSLGTAQETQYF.

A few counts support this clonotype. The CDR3 DNA follows: TGTGCCAGTTGGCCCAGGGGAAACACTGAAGCTTTCTTT. Translated, it gives CASWPRGNTEAFF. The J gene is TRBJ1-1, the V gene TRBV12-3 or TRBV12-4, with D perhaps matching TRBD1 (6 bases). This CDR3 has 13 amino acids. Trimming cost V 9 bases and J 2 bases, with 13 bases left between them.

CDR3 sequence reads: CASSLVGGSRVNEQFF. CDR3 DNA: TGTGCCAGCAGCTTAGTGGGCGGGAGCCGGGTAAATGAGCAGTTCTTC. The chain recombines TRBV11-2 with TRBJ2-1; 7 nucleotides line up with TRBD2. The J segment lost 7 bases and the V segment lost 1 base, leaving 10 bases of the junction unmatched. Germline loops: CDR1 SGHAT, CDR2 FQNNGV. The CDR3 has 16 amino acids.

CDR3 coding DNA: TGCAGCCAAGTCACGGGGGGCAATGAGCAGTTCTTC. It encodes CSQVTGGNEQFF. The J gene is TRBJ2-1, the V gene TRBV29-1, with 7 bases aligning to TRBD2. The CDR3 extends over 12 amino acids. The V segment lost 8 bases and the J segment 6 bases; nucleotides outside the gene matches: 7. Germline V gives CDR1 SQVTM, CDR2 ANQGSEA.

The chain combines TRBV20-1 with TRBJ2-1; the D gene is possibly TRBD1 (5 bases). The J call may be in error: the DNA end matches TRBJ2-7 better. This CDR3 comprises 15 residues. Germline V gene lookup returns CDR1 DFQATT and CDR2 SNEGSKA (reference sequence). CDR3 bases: TGCAGTGTGATGCGAGGTCTACAGGATTCCTACGAGCAGTACTTC. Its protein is CSVMRGLQDSYEQYF.

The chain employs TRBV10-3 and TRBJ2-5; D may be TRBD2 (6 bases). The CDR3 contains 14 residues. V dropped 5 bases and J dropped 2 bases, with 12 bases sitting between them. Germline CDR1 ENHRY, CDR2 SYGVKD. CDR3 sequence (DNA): TGTGCCATCAGTAAGAGGGAGGCGCAAGAGACCCAGTACTTC. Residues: CAISKREAQETQYF.

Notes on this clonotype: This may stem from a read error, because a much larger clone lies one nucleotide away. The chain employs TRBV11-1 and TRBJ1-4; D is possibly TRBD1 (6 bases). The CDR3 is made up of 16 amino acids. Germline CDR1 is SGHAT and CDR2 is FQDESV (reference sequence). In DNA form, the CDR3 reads TGTGCCAGCGGCTTAGCGCTCGGACAGTCTAATGAAAAACTGTTTTTT. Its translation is CASGLALGQSNEKLFF.

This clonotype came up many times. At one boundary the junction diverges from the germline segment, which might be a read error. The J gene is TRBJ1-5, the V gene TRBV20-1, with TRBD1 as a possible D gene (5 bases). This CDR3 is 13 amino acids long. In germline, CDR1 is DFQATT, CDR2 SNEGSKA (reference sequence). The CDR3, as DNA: TGCAGTGCTAAGGGGACTGAGAATCAGTCCCAGCATTTT. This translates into CSAKGTENQSQHF.

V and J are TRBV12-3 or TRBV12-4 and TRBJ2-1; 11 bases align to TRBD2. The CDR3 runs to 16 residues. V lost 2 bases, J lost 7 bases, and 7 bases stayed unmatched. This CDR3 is CASSLRRGLAANEQFF. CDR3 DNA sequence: TGTGCCAGCAGTTTACGCCGGGGACTAGCGGCGAATGAGCAGTTCTTC.

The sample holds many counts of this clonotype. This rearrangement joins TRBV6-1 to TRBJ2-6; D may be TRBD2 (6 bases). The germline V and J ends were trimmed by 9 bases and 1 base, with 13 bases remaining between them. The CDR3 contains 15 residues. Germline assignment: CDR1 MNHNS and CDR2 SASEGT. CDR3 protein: CASRDGGSGANVLTF. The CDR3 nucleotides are TGTGCCAGTCGGGACGGAGGGTCTGGGGCCAACGTCCTGACTTTC.

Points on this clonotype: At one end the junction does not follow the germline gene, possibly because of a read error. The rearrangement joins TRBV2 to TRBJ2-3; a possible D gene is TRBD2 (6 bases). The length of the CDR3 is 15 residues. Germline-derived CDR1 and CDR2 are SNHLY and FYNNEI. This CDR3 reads CASSETTSSTDTKYF. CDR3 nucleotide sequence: TGTGCCAGCAGTGAAACGACTAGTAGCACAGATACGAAGTATTTT.

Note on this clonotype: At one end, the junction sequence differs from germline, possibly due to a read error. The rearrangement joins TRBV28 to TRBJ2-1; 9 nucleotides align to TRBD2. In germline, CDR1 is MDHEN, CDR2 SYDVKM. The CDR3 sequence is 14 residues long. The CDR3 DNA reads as TGTGCCAGCAGTTTAGCGGGAGGGAGCTATGAGCAGCTCTTC. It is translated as CASSLAGGSYEQLF.

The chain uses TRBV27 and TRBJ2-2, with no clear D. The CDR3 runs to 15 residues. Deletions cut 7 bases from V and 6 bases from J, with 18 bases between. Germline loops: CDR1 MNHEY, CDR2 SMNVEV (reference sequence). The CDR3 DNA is TGTGCCAGCATCTTTAGGTCTACCTGGCCCGGGGAGCTGTTTTTT. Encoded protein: CASIFRSTWPGELFF.

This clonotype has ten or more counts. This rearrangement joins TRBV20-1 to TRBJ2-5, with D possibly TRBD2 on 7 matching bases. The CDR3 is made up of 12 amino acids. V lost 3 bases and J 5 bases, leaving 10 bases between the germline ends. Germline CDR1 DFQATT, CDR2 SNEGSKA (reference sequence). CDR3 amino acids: CSASEGGETQYF. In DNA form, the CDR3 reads TGCAGTGCTAGCGAGGGGGGGGAGACCCAGTACTTC.

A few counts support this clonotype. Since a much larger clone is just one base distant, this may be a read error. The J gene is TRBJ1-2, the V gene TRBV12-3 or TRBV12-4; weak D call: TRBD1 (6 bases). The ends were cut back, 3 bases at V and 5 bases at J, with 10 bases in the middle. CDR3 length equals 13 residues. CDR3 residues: CASSFSGEYGYTF. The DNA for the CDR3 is TGTGCCAGCAGTTTTTCAGGGGAGTATGGCTACACCTTC.

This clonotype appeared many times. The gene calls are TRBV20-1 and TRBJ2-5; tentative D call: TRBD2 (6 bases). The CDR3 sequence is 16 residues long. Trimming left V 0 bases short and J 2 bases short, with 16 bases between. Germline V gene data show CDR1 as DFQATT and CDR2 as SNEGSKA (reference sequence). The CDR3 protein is CSARDIGGLIQETQYF. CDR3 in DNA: TGCAGTGCTAGAGATATCGGAGGGCTTATTCAAGAGACCCAGTACTTC.

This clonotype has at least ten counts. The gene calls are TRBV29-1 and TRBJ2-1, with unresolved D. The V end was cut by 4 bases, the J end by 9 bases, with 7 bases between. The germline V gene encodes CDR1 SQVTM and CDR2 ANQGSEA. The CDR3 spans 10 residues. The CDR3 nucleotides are TGCAGCGTTGTGGTGATTGAGCAGTTCTTC. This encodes CSVVVIEQFF.

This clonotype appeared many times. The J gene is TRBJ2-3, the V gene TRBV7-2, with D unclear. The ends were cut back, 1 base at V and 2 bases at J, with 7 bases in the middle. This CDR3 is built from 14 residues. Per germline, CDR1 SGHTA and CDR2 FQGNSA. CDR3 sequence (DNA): TGTGCCAGCAGCTTAGGACTGCTCACAGATACGCAGTATTTT. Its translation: CASSLGLLTDTQYF.

This CDR3 is CASSDSGSPDTQYF. CDR3 coding DNA: TGTGCCAGCAGTGATAGCGGGAGCCCAGATACGCAGTATTTT. The genes are TRBV6-1 and TRBJ2-3; 9 bases map to TRBD2. Per the germline V gene, CDR1 is MNHNS and CDR2 is SASEGT. V shed 3 bases, J shed 4 bases, and the junction held 2 bases outside the gene matches. The CDR3 runs to 14 residues.

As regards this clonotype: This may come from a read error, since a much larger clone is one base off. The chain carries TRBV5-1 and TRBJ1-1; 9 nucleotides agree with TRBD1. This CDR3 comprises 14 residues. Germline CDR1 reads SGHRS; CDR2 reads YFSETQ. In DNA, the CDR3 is TGCGCCGGCAGCTTAGGACAGGGGTACACTGAAGCTTTCTTT. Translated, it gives CAGSLGQGYTEAFF.

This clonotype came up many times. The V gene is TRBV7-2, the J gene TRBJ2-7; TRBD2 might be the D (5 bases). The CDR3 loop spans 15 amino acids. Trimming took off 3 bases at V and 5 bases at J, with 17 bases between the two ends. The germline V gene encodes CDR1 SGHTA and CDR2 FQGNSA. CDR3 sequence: CASSFGEGAPNEQYF. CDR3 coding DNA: TGTGCCAGCAGCTTCGGTGAGGGAGCTCCGAACGAGCAGTACTTC.